A single sample gave rise to the 7 T cell receptor beta chains below, sequenced in a study of T-cell reconstitution after alpha-beta-depleted transplantation in children. As it was prepared, the TCRbeta library received unique molecular identifiers. One entry per CDR3 protein results from TCRdb running MiXCR on the PCR reads. The data show around 380,000 distinct CDR3 sequences, 9.5% to 13% seen once. Sequences were derived from PBMCs from the stem cell graft donor, sampled from the stem cell graft. These receptors were taken from a human donor who donated a stem cell graft to a child with acute myeloid leukemia.

This clonotype was observed a few times. V is TRBV29-1 and J is TRBJ2-3; the match to TRBD2 covers 14 bases. The V segment lost 7 bases and the J segment 4 bases; nucleotides outside the gene matches: 16. Germline V gives CDR1 SQVTM, CDR2 ANQGSEA. CDR3 length: 18 amino acids. In DNA form, the CDR3 reads TGCAGCGCTGACGGACTAGCGGGAGGCCAAAAGCAGTCAGATACGCAGTATTTT. This sequence encodes CSADGLAGGQKQSDTQYF.

CDR3 loop: CATSSQRQSNQPQHF. In DNA form, the CDR3 reads TGTGCCACCAGCTCACAGCGGCAGTCCAATCAGCCCCAGCATTTT. The chain employs TRBV15 and TRBJ1-5; D unclear. The germline CDR1 and CDR2 sequences are LNHNV and YYDKDF (reference sequence). V was cut by 5 bases and J by 3 bases, with 14 bases left in between. This CDR3 spans 15 amino acids.

This clonotype was detected only a few times. The chain has TRBV5-1 and TRBJ2-2; a possible D gene is TRBD2 (6 bases). V was trimmed by 0 bases and J by 4 bases, leaving 10 bases between them. The CDR3 extends over 15 amino acids. Germline CDR1 SGHRS, CDR2 YFSETQ. The CDR3 nucleotides read TGCGCCAGCAGCTTGGACGGGGGTAGCACCGGGGAGCTGTTTTTT. Encoded protein: CASSLDGGSTGELFF.

The V gene is TRBV7-2, the J gene TRBJ2-1; weak D call: TRBD2 (6 bases). Germline V gene data show CDR1 as SGHTA and CDR2 as FQGNSA. The CDR3 extends over 14 amino acids. The V and J ends lost 2 bases and 8 bases respectively, with 13 bases between them. The CDR3 DNA is TGTGCCAGCAGCTTATCAGGAGGGTTGGATGAGCAGTTCTTC. Encoded protein: CASSLSGGLDEQFF.

The J gene is TRBJ2-2, the V gene TRBV7-8; 10 nucleotides agree with TRBD1. Germline-derived CDR1 and CDR2 are SGHVS and FQNEAQ. The CDR3 is 16 residues long. With V trimmed by 5 bases and J by 5 bases, 8 bases remained unmatched. The CDR3 is CASSPRRDRGTGELFF. CDR3 DNA: TGTGCCAGCAGCCCCCGCCGGGACAGGGGAACCGGGGAGCTGTTTTTT.

V gene TRBV20-1 combines with J gene TRBJ2-3; 8 bases fit TRBD2. This CDR3 region has 15 residues. Germline V gives CDR1 DFQATT, CDR2 SNEGSKA (reference sequence). Trimming removed 3 bases from V and 3 bases from J; junction bases left unmatched: 8. The CDR3 DNA sequence: TGCAGTGCTAGGTCGGCGGGGGGATCAACAGATACGCAGTATTTT. It specifies CSARSAGGSTDTQYF.

This clonotype was detected many times. CDR3: CASSKEGALYGYTF. CDR3 nucleotide sequence: TGCGCCAGCAGTAAGGAGGGGGCTCTCTATGGCTACACCTTC. This chain joins TRBV5-1 and TRBJ1-2; 7 bases agree with TRBD1. This CDR3 contains 14 residues. V dropped 5 bases and J dropped 4; count of bases not matched to a gene: 8. Germline V gene data show CDR1 as SGHRS and CDR2 as YFSETQ.